Below, 16 T cell receptor beta chains from the same sample are listed, as sequenced in a study of shared clonotypes between healthy human individuals. Profiled with immunoSEQ multiplex PCR; TCRdb holds only in-frame clones, not every one. The table has about 2 million clones, about 95% seen once. Naive CD8 cells lacked CD45RO, underwent positive selection for CCR7 and left out terminally differentiated effector memory CD45RA+ cells. Material: naive CD8+ T cells sorted from blood. These receptors originate from a man between 18 and 29 years old in good health.

The J gene is TRBJ2-3, the V gene TRBV4-1, with D unclear. This CDR3 has 15 amino acids. V lost 4 bases to trimming and J lost 0 bases, with 11 bases between them. Germline values: CDR1 MGHRA, CDR2 YSYEKL. Written as DNA, the CDR3 is TGCGCCAGCAGCCCCGTGGGATCTAGCACAGATACGCAGTATTTT. The encoded protein is CASSPVGSSTDTQYF.

The rearrangement uses TRBV6-5 and TRBJ2-6, with D hard to call. V lost 1 base to trimming and J lost 0 bases, with 7 bases between them. The CDR3 is 16 residues long. Germline V gives CDR1 MNHEY, CDR2 SVGAGI. The CDR3 DNA is TGTGCCAGCAGTTACTACAGCTTCTCTGGGGCCAACGTCCTGACTTTC. This encodes CASSYYSFSGANVLTF.

The V call is TRBV11-1, the J call TRBJ2-7, with TRBD2 matching 8 bases. The germline gives CDR1 SGHAT, CDR2 FQDESV (reference sequence). CDR3 length: 13 residues. With 6 bases clipped from V and 3 bases from J, the junction kept 4 bases outside the gene matches. Here the CDR3 reads CASSPGTSYEQYF. The DNA of the CDR3 is TGTGCCAGCAGTCCGGGGACTAGCTACGAGCAGTACTTC.

J is TRBJ2-7 and V is TRBV7-3, with 7 nucleotides matching TRBD2. The V gene's germline CDR1 is SGHTA and CDR2 FQGTGA. V shed 4 bases and J 4 bases; nucleotides not matched to a gene: 10. This CDR3 is built from 15 residues. CDR3 nucleotide sequence: TGTGCCAGCAGCTACGAGCGGGACGGAGGTTACGAGCAGTACTTC. It codes for CASSYERDGGYEQYF.

This clone came up once. The chain employs TRBV6-5 and TRBJ2-5, with D perhaps TRBD1 or TRBD2 (5 bases each). Trimming took off 1 base at V and 5 bases at J, with 11 bases between the two ends. CDR1 is MNHEY and CDR2 is SVGAGI in the germline V gene. CDR3 size: 14 residues. The CDR3 is CASSYWDGDETQYF. CDR3 nucleotides: TGTGCCAGCAGTTACTGGGACGGAGATGAGACCCAGTACTTC.

The rearrangement joins TRBV27 to TRBJ1-2; possibly TRBD1 for D (5 bases). CDR1 is MNHEY, CDR2 SMNVEV, per germline (reference sequence). Trimming left V 5 bases short and J 2 bases short, with 12 bases between. The CDR3 has 14 amino acids. In DNA form, the CDR3 reads TGTGCCAGCAGTCCCACCAGGACAAACTATGGCTACACCTTC. It encodes CASSPTRTNYGYTF.

As to this clone: The same CDR3 is also encoded by other DNA sequences in this sample. The chain has TRBV7-9 and TRBJ2-7; D ambiguous. V lost 3 bases and J lost 3, with 3 bases in between. In germline, CDR1 is SEHNR, CDR2 FQNEAQ (reference sequence). The CDR3 is made up of 11 amino acids. Written as DNA, the CDR3 is TGTGCCAGCAGCTTCCTCTACGAGCAGTACTTC. Protein product: CASSFLYEQYF.

V gene TRBV2 combines with J gene TRBJ2-7, with 8 bases aligning to TRBD2. CDR3 length equals 14 residues. The V segment lost 6 bases and the J segment 0 bases; nucleotides outside the gene matches: 4. CDR1 is SNHLY and CDR2 is FYNNEI in the germline V gene. CDR3: CASRSSGLSYEQYF. The CDR3 DNA sequence: TGTGCCAGCAGATCTAGCGGGCTCTCCTACGAGCAGTACTTC.

The chain couples TRBV4-1 to TRBJ2-3, with D perhaps assigned TRBD1 or TRBD2 (6 bases each). The CDR3 is 14 residues long. The V gene lost 4 bases and the J gene lost 5 bases, with 13 bases spanning the gap. Germline CDR1 is MGHRA and CDR2 is YSYEKL. The DNA for the CDR3 is TGCGCCAGCAGCCCCCCGGGGGCTGGAGATACGCAGTATTTT. It is translated as CASSPPGAGDTQYF.

This chain joins TRBV7-9 and TRBJ2-7, with TRBD1 matching over 9 bases. Germline values: CDR1 SEHNR, CDR2 FQNEAQ (reference sequence). The CDR3 contains 13 residues. Trimming cost V 5 bases and J 7 bases; bases outside gene matches: 6. The CDR3 loop reads CASSPGTGSEQYF. The CDR3 nucleotides read TGTGCCAGCAGCCCTGGGACAGGGAGTGAGCAGTACTTC. Full variable domain (remainder filled in from reference TRBV7-9 and TRBJ2-7): DTGVSQNPRHKITKRGQNVTFRCDPISEHNRLYWYRQTLGQGPEFLTYFQNEAQLEKSRLLSDRFSAERPKGSFSTLEIQRTEQGDSAMYLCASSPGTGSEQYFGPGTRLTVT.

This clone occurred once. The chain recombines TRBV7-8 with TRBJ1-1, with 8 positions matching TRBD1. V shed 5 bases and J 1 base; nucleotides not matched to a gene: 6. Germline V gene data show CDR1 as SGHVS and CDR2 as FQNEAQ. The CDR3 has 15 residues. In nucleotides, the CDR3 is TGTGCCAGCAGCCAAGGAGGGACAGGGAACACTGAAGCTTTCTTT. The encoded protein is CASSQGGTGNTEAFF.

To note about this clone: A read error may account for a junction end that differs from germline. The chain carries TRBV19 and TRBJ2-7; D might be TRBD2 (5 bases). Germline V gene data show CDR1 as LNHDA and CDR2 as SQIVND (reference sequence). The CDR3 covers 13 residues. The CDR3 reads CATSDGGSYEQYF. The CDR3 nucleotides read TGCGCTACATCCGACGGAGGATCCTACGAGCAGTACTTC.

With respect to this clone: In the same sample, other DNA sequences code for this CDR3. The J gene is TRBJ2-7, the V gene TRBV19, with unresolved D. Trimming took off 3 bases at V and 3 bases at J, with 9 bases between the two ends. This CDR3 contains 13 residues. Germline V CDR1 and CDR2: LNHDA, SQIVND (reference sequence). The DNA for the CDR3 is TGTGCCAGTAGTATGGCGGTGAGCTACGAGCAGTACTTC. Its translation is CASSMAVSYEQYF. The entire variable domain, with the rest obtained from reference TRBV19 and TRBJ2-7, is as follows: DGGITQSPKYLFRKEGQNVTLSCEQNLNHDAMYWYRQDPGQGLRLIYYSQIVNDFQKGDIAEGYSVSREKKESFPLTVTSAQKNPTAFYLCASSMAVSYEQYFGPGTRLTVT.

The chain carries TRBV11-2 and TRBJ2-2; 11 bases are shared with TRBD1. Germline CDR1 is SGHAT and CDR2 is FQNNGV. V shed 0 bases and J 5 bases; nucleotides not matched to a gene: 2. This CDR3 is 16 amino acids long. The CDR3 sequence: CASSLEGTGGTGELFF. The DNA for the CDR3 is TGTGCCAGCAGCTTAGAGGGGACAGGGGGTACCGGGGAGCTGTTTTTT.

This chain links TRBV15 with TRBJ2-5, with 7 bases lining up with TRBD1. This CDR3 region has 17 residues. V lost 0 bases to trimming and J lost 0 bases; unmatched junction nucleotides: 7. CDR1 is LNHNV and CDR2 is YYDKDF in the germline V gene (reference sequence). The CDR3 nucleotides read TGTGCCACCAGCAGAGAGTGGGACAGACCGTACCAAGAGACCCAGTACTTC. This encodes CATSREWDRPYQETQYF.

The rearrangement uses TRBV9 and TRBJ1-1; D is unresolved. This CDR3 is built from 12 residues. The germline gives CDR1 SGDLS, CDR2 YYNGEE. Between the trimmed V and J ends, which lost 1 base and 9 bases, there was a span of 10 bases. The CDR3: CASSVPTSQAFF. The CDR3 DNA sequence: TGTGCCAGCAGCGTACCGACATCCCAAGCTTTCTTT.